This T cell receptor (beta chain) was retrieved from a study of T cell changes during pregnancy in multiple sclerosis. Trimming removed 7 bases from V and 7 bases from J; junction bases left unmatched: 6. This CDR3 comprises 14 residues. Clones were sequenced by immunoSEQ multiplex PCR, and TCRdb holds only the in-frame ones, with some missing. The sample carries tens of thousands of clones, 93% recorded once. The sample here was CD4+ T cells from peripheral blood mononuclear cells, taken in the second trimester of pregnancy. The gene calls are TRBV5-3 and TRBJ2-1, with 12 bases that match TRBD2. TRBV5-3 is an ORF, with its function uncertain. The TCR originated in a female donor with multiple sclerosis, enrolled in a pregnancy study. CDR3 amino acids: CARHGLAGYNEQFF. CDR3 nucleotides: TGTGCCAGACATGGACTAGCGGGATATAATGAGCAGTTCTTC.